The present entry profiles one TCR beta chain with its context. Germline values: CDR1 SGDLS, CDR2 YYNGEE. CDR3 length: 16 amino acids. The V segment lost 0 bases and the J segment 0 bases; nucleotides outside the gene matches: 3. Only in-frame clones appear in the TCRdb table, and some are missing; sequencing was by immunoSEQ multiplex PCR. The sample lists 100,000 to 110,000 clones; 88% were seen once. This sample is drawn from a study of blood T cell repertoires in COVID-19. V and J are TRBV9 and TRBJ2-1, with 7 bases identical to TRBD1. The material sequenced was peripheral blood. This sequence originates from a human donor in a cohort sampled during active COVID-19. The CDR3 nucleotides are TGTGCCAGCAGCGTAGAGGGACAGCTCTCCTACAATGAGCAGTTCTTC. Translating it yields CASSVEGQLSYNEQFF.